The rows below give T cell receptor beta chains drawn from one sample of a study of vaccination and CD4 T cells after COVID-19. No cognate antigen is known for these TCRs. MiXCR, run by TCRdb on the PCR reads, gives a single entry per CDR3 protein. The sample lists some 24,000 distinct CDR3 sequences; under 55% were seen once. Source: CD4+ T cells from blood, cultured in vitro, taken about 7 months after SARS-CoV-2 vaccination. These receptors were taken from a human donor who had recovered from COVID-19. Both conserved end residues are part of each CDR3. The D gene is left open where the match is weak. Size is stated for part of the rows, as once, few or many counts, or as a class when the clone is expanded.

d_call | j_call | clone_size | v_call | cdr3_aa | cdr3_nt
- | TRBJ1-5 | - | TRBV27 | CASSNRVSNQPQHF | TGTGCCAGCAGCAACAGAGTAAGCAATCAGCCCCAGCATTTT
- | TRBJ1-1 | - | TRBV6-1 | CASGRTTEAFF | TGTGCCAGCGGAAGGACCACTGAAGCTTTCTTT
- | TRBJ2-7 | - | TRBV28 | CASSFRQSSSYEQYF | TGTGCCAGCAGTTTTCGGCAGAGCTCCTCCTACGAGCAGTACTTC
- | TRBJ1-6 | - | TRBV20-1 | CSARYRDRGSPLHF | TGCAGTGCTAGATACCGGGACCGCGGCTCACCCCTCCACTTT
TRBD2 | TRBJ2-3 | few | TRBV6-2/TRBV6-3 | CASRRTSYHTQYF | TGTGCCAGCAGGAGGACTAGTTACCATACGCAGTATTTT
TRBD1 | TRBJ1-2 | - | TRBV7-2 | CASSEDRASLYGYTF | TGTGCCAGCAGCGAAGACAGGGCTTCCCTTTATGGCTACACCTTC
TRBD2 | TRBJ2-2 | few | TRBV15 | CATSRAAGGPGELFF | TGTGCCACCAGCAGAGCAGCGGGAGGGCCCGGGGAGCTGTTTTTT
- | TRBJ2-1 | - | TRBV6-2/TRBV6-3 | CASSELDPVGNEQFF | TGTGCCAGCAGTGAGTTGGATCCGGTCGGCAATGAGCAGTTCTTC
TRBD2 | TRBJ2-1 | - | TRBV7-3 | CASSSGGALHHEQFF | TGTGCCAGCAGCAGCGGGGGGGCCCTACACCATGAGCAGTTCTTC
TRBD2 | TRBJ2-3 | few | TRBV6-1 | CASSEARASGSSADTQYF | TGTGCCAGCAGTGAAGCCAGGGCTAGCGGGAGTTCTGCAGATACGCAGTATTTT
- | TRBJ1-2 | - | TRBV15 | CATSRGTVEYGYTF | TGTGCCACCAGCAGAGGGACAGTAGAATACGGCTACACCTTC
TRBD2 | TRBJ2-7 | - | TRBV2 | CATTRSGGVYEQYF | TGTGCCACAACCAGGTCTGGGGGGGTCTACGAGCAGTACTTC
- | TRBJ1-6 | - | TRBV27 | CASSLLGQIYNSPLHF | TGTGCCAGCAGCCTCTTGGGACAAATCTATAATTCACCCCTCCACTTT
- | TRBJ1-1 | once | TRBV28 | CASSLRQGAFF | TGTGCCAGCAGTTTAAGGCAGGGAGCTTTCTTT
- | TRBJ1-5 | once | TRBV6-2/TRBV6-3 | CASSYSIRPNGTYMGNQPQHF | TGTGCCAGCAGTTACTCGATTCGACCCAACGGGACATATATGGGCAATCAGCCCCAGCATTTT
TRBD2 | TRBJ2-5 | - | TRBV20-1 | CSARDWASGQKETQYF | TGCAGTGCTAGAGATTGGGCTAGCGGACAAAAAGAGACCCAGTACTTC
TRBD2 | TRBJ2-3 | few | TRBV20-1 | CSATGRATDTQYF | TGCAGTGCCACCGGGAGGGCAACAGATACGCAGTATTTT
- | TRBJ1-1 | - | TRBV10-3 | CAISESEGTEAFF | TGTGCCATCAGTGAGTCAGAGGGCACTGAAGCTTTCTTT
TRBD1 | TRBJ1-1 | few | TRBV7-7 | CASSLSQGAEAFF | TGTGCCAGCAGCTTATCCCAGGGGGCTGAAGCTTTCTTT
- | TRBJ2-1 | once | TRBV7-3 | CASSFDSQTYNEQFF | TGTGCCAGCAGTTTCGACAGTCAGACCTACAATGAGCAGTTCTTC
- | TRBJ2-3 | - | TRBV27 | CASSLSTFASTDTQYF | TGTGCCAGCAGTTTATCGACTTTTGCTAGCACAGATACGCAGTATTTT
TRBD1 | TRBJ1-1 | - | TRBV19 | CASSVNRGNTEAFF | TGTGCCAGTAGTGTCAACAGGGGAAACACTGAAGCTTTCTTT
- | TRBJ1-1 | few | TRBV6-1 | CASRAGLTEAFF | TGTGCCAGCAGAGCAGGGCTCACTGAAGCTTTCTTT
- | TRBJ2-5 | once | TRBV19 | CASSFLGGDQETQYF | TGTGCCAGTTCGTTCCTGGGCGGGGACCAAGAGACCCAGTACTTC
TRBD2 | TRBJ2-1 | - | TRBV20-1 | CSADIPSGSKNEQFF | TGCAGTGCCGACATACCTAGCGGGAGTAAGAATGAGCAGTTCTTC
- | TRBJ2-7 | - | TRBV19 | CASSPPRGTYEQYF | TGTGCCAGTAGTCCCCCCCGGGGAACCTACGAGCAGTACTTC
TRBD1 | TRBJ1-1 | few | TRBV20-1 | CSAISGTGRGEAFF | TGCAGTGCTATCTCCGGGACAGGGAGAGGTGAAGCTTTCTTT
- | TRBJ1-2 | - | TRBV28 | CASMAHTYNYGYTF | TGTGCCAGCATGGCCCACACATACAACTATGGCTACACCTTC
TRBD2 | TRBJ2-7 | - | TRBV20-1 | CSAREGLVGEQYF | TGCAGTGCTAGAGAAGGACTAGTTGGGGAGCAGTACTTC
TRBD1 | TRBJ2-7 | - | TRBV27 | CASKDRGGYEQYF | TGTGCCAGCAAGGACAGGGGCGGTTACGAGCAGTACTTC
- | TRBJ2-2 | - | TRBV7-3 | CASSRLETGELFF | TGTGCCAGCAGCCGCCTGGAGACCGGGGAGCTGTTTTTT
- | TRBJ2-3 | - | TRBV7-2 | CASSLVRSTDTQYF | TGTGCCAGCAGCTTAGTCAGGAGCACAGATACGCAGTATTTT
- | TRBJ1-1 | few | TRBV6-1 | CASSEGSNTEAFF | TGTGCCAGCAGTGAAGGATCAAACACTGAAGCTTTCTTT
- | TRBJ2-7 | - | TRBV6-9 | CASLNGPYEQYF | TGTGCCTCCCTGAACGGCCCGTACGAGCAGTACTTC
TRBD2 | TRBJ2-5 | - | TRBV19 | CASSIPGGRETQYF | TGTGCCAGTAGTATCCCGGGAGGGCGAGAGACCCAGTACTTC
TRBD1 | TRBJ1-5 | few | TRBV19 | CASSGRDRLQRPQHF | TGTGCCAGTAGTGGCCGGGACAGATTACAGCGGCCCCAGCATTTT
- | TRBJ1-1 | few | TRBV20-1 | CSAREHREVNTEAFF | TGCAGTGCTAGAGAGCACAGGGAGGTCAACACTGAAGCTTTCTTT
TRBD2 | TRBJ2-1 | - | TRBV20-1 | CSALNSGSSYNEQFF | TGCAGTGCTCTCAACAGCGGGAGCTCCTACAATGAGCAGTTCTTC
TRBD2 | TRBJ2-1 | - | TRBV28 | CASRDLGTSGRAEQFF | TGTGCCAGCAGGGACCTCGGGACTAGCGGGAGGGCTGAGCAGTTCTTC
- | TRBJ2-5 | few | TRBV20-1 | CSARETGTGGQTQYF | TGCAGTGCTAGAGAAACAGGGACGGGAGGACAGACCCAGTACTTC
TRBD1 | TRBJ2-3 | few | TRBV7-3 | CASSRGGTGADTQYF | TGTGCCAGCAGCCGAGGGGGGACAGGGGCAGATACGCAGTATTTT
TRBD1 | TRBJ2-1 | - | TRBV4-1 | CASSQTRGQGADEQFF | TGCGCCAGCAGCCAAACCAGAGGGCAGGGGGCCGATGAGCAGTTCTTC
- | TRBJ1-2 | - | TRBV2 | CASSGYRPNSRYTF | TGTGCCAGCAGTGGGTATCGGCCTAACTCGAGGTACACCTTC
- | TRBJ1-1 | - | TRBV20-1 | CSAQLDTDTEAFF | TGCAGTGCTCAGCTTGACACAGACACTGAAGCTTTCTTT
- | TRBJ1-1 | few | TRBV7-8 | CASSYQGVGTEAFF | TGTGCCAGCAGCTATCAGGGCGTTGGCACTGAAGCTTTCTTT
- | TRBJ2-1 | - | TRBV28 | CASTPGAGSYNEQFF | TGTGCCAGCACTCCGGGGGCGGGCTCCTACAATGAGCAGTTCTTC
- | TRBJ1-1 | medium-sized | TRBV5-4 | CASSFGGVAGEAFF | TGTGCCAGCAGCTTCGGTGGGGTAGCGGGTGAAGCTTTCTTT
- | TRBJ2-3 | - | TRBV15 | CATSRQGGMGTDTQYF | TGTGCCACCAGCAGGCAGGGAGGAATGGGCACAGATACGCAGTATTTT